This TCR beta chain was found in a study of blood T cell repertoires in COVID-19. Study background: Some COVID-19 samples were acute and others convalescent; all came from the United States, Italy and Spain. The analysed material was cDNA or gDNA that came from T cells, B-cell-depleted T cells, or PBMCs.

Authors' processing steps: Amplification of reference gene primers provided the estimated nucleated cell counts. Data came from immunoSEQ multiplex PCR; TCRdb stores just in-frame clones and leaves some out. Clone size and the V and J calls come from that table; the DNA yielded D and trimming. The table shows tens of thousands of clones, with approximately 85% occurring only once. The sample was peripheral blood. This receptor was obtained from a human donor in a cohort sampled during active COVID-19.

CDR3 bases: TGTGCCACCAGTGACCGGGGACAAGGAAGAAATGGCTACACCTTC. Translation: CATSDRGQGRNGYTF. The J gene is TRBJ1-2, the V gene TRBV24-1, with D maybe TRBD1 (6 bases). Trimming shortened V by 4 bases and J by 6 bases, and 17 bases separated the two germline ends. Germline assignment: CDR1 KGHDR and CDR2 SFDVKD. The CDR3 has 15 residues.